The rows below give T cell receptor beta chains drawn from one sample of a study of blood T cell repertoires in COVID-19. Repertoires were generated with immunoSEQ multiplex PCR, while TCRdb's copy carries only in-frame clones and drops some. Of some 180,000 clones in the sample, 80% to 85% were seen once. Material: peripheral blood. The receptors come from a woman aged 40 to 50 with COVID-19, enrolled during active disease. Each CDR3 is given with its conserved first and last residue. A D gene is named only where the DNA matches it firmly. Some rows have no size entry. The others give once, few or many, or a class for an expanded clone.

CDR3nt,CDR3aa,j_gene,d_gene,abundance,v_gene
TGTGCTAGTGGAACCACTAGCGGGGGGTACACCGGGGAGCTGTTTTTT,CASGTTSGGYTGELFF,TRBJ2-2,TRBD2,-,TRBV12-5
TGTGCCAGTAGTCGCCCGGGGAGACCCGGGGAGCTGTTTTTT,CASSRPGRPGELFF,TRBJ2-2,-,-,TRBV19
TGCAGCGTTGGTGCGGGGGGGCCGAGAGGGGATCAGCCCCAGCATTTT,CSVGAGGPRGDQPQHF,TRBJ1-5,-,-,TRBV29-1
TGTGCCAGTAGCCCCTTGGGGACAGGGACTGAAGCTTTCTTT,CASSPLGTGTEAFF,TRBJ1-1,TRBD1,once,TRBV19
TGTGCCACCAGTCGAACAGGGGGGGATGGCTACACCTTC,CATSRTGGDGYTF,TRBJ1-2,TRBD1,-,TRBV24-1
TGTGCCAGCAGCCACCCGGGGTCGGCCACTGAAGCTTTCTTT,CASSHPGSATEAFF,TRBJ1-1,-,-,TRBV3-1/TRBV3-2
TGTGCCAGCAGTTACTCTGGCCCCTACGAGCAGTACTTC,CASSYSGPYEQYF,TRBJ2-7,-,-,TRBV6-5
TGTGCCAGCAGCTTTGGGACTAGTGGGGCTAATGAAAAACTGTTTTTT,CASSFGTSGANEKLFF,TRBJ1-4,-,few,TRBV11-2
TGTGCCAGCAGTTGGGGGGGGCGCACAGATACGCAGTATTTT,CASSWGGRTDTQYF,TRBJ2-3,-,-,TRBV6-4
TGCGCCAGCAGCCAAGATGGGACAGCTAGTCCCTATGGCTACACCTTC,CASSQDGTASPYGYTF,TRBJ1-2,TRBD1,-,TRBV4-1
TGTGCCAGCAGACTGTCCCGGGACAGGGGCAATGAGCAGTTCTTC,CASRLSRDRGNEQFF,TRBJ2-1,TRBD1,-,TRBV28
TGTGCCAGTAAGACCTCGGACAGGGCGTCAGGTGGCTACACCTTC,CASKTSDRASGGYTF,TRBJ1-2,TRBD1,-,TRBV19
TGCAGTGCTAGTTCCTCTTTGGGGGCAAATCAGCCCCAGCATTTT,CSASSSLGANQPQHF,TRBJ1-5,-,many,TRBV20-1
TGTGCCAGCACCAAGGACAGGGGCGGCGGCTACACCTTC,CASTKDRGGGYTF,TRBJ1-2,TRBD1,-,TRBV6-6
TGTGCCAGCAGCTCGGGACAGGGATACAATGAGCAGTTCTTC,CASSSGQGYNEQFF,TRBJ2-1,TRBD1,-,TRBV11-1
TGTGCCAGCAGCTTGGGACTAGGGGGGGCAGATACGCAGTATTTT,CASSLGLGGADTQYF,TRBJ2-3,-,-,TRBV5-6
TGTGCCAGCAGTGACGGGGGACAGGCGGCAGAGACCCAGTACTTC,CASSDGGQAAETQYF,TRBJ2-5,TRBD1,-,TRBV2
TGTGCCAGCAGCCTCGGGGGGCCCGATTCACCCCTCCACTTT,CASSLGGPDSPLHF,TRBJ1-6,-,-,TRBV7-9
TGCAGCTCCACCCCGGGGGGCAATGAGCAGTTCTTC,CSSTPGGNEQFF,TRBJ2-1,TRBD2,-,TRBV29-1
TGTGCCAGTAGTATAGGACAGGGTATCAGCAATCAGCCCCAGCATTTT,CASSIGQGISNQPQHF,TRBJ1-5,TRBD1,once,TRBV19
TGCGCCAGCAGTCCCGGGACAGGAATTGAGCAGTTCTTC,CASSPGTGIEQFF,TRBJ2-1,TRBD1,-,TRBV10-1
TGTGCCAGCAAACCGACAGCCTCTGGAAACACCATATATTTT,CASKPTASGNTIYF,TRBJ1-3,-,-,TRBV6-5
TGTGCCAGCAGCCAAGTAGTAGGAACTAGCGGGACCCGCTACGAGCAGTACTTC,CASSQVVGTSGTRYEQYF,TRBJ2-7,TRBD2,medium-sized,TRBV3-1/TRBV3-2
TGTGCCAGTACACGACAGGGTTATGGCTACACCTTC,CASTRQGYGYTF,TRBJ1-2,TRBD1,-,TRBV19
TGCAGTGCTAACGTACTGGGCTACACCTTC,CSANVLGYTF,TRBJ1-2,-,once,TRBV20-1
TGTGCCAGCAGCTCGGGGACAGCGAATACGCAGTATTTT,CASSSGTANTQYF,TRBJ2-3,TRBD1,-,TRBV11-2
TGTGCCAGCAGTGAAGCGCTGGGACAGGGGGATGTGAGGCAGTACTTC,CASSEALGQGDVRQYF,TRBJ2-7,TRBD1,-,TRBV6-1
TGTGCCACCAGCAGAGATAGAAATAGCAATCAGCCCCAGCATTTT,CATSRDRNSNQPQHF,TRBJ1-5,-,-,TRBV15
TGTGCCAGCAGGAGTACCCGGAGCGGGGAGCTGTTTTTT,CASRSTRSGELFF,TRBJ2-2,-,-,TRBV28
TGTGCCAGCAGTTTATCCCCTCTAAGTCCCCAGCATTTT,CASSLSPLSPQHF,TRBJ1-5,-,few,TRBV12-3/TRBV12-4
TGTGCCAGCAGCCCTCCAGCGGGGGGGCGCATTACCGGGGAGCTGTTTTTT,CASSPPAGGRITGELFF,TRBJ2-2,TRBD2,-,TRBV5-4
TGTGCCAGCAGCCCTCTAGACAGTGGGGAAGCTTTCTTT,CASSPLDSGEAFF,TRBJ1-1,-,-,TRBV5-5
TGTGCCAGCAGCCAGGACAGGGGAGGGCTTTTGGGCTATGGCTACACCTTC,CASSQDRGGLLGYGYTF,TRBJ1-2,TRBD1,-,TRBV3-1/TRBV3-2
TGTGCCAGCAGTTACTCGGGGGCCCATCAGCCCCAGCATTTT,CASSYSGAHQPQHF,TRBJ1-5,-,-,TRBV6-5
TGCAGCGTGCGAGGGGGCAACACTGAAGCTTTCTTT,CSVRGGNTEAFF,TRBJ1-1,TRBD1,-,TRBV29-1
TGTGCCAGCAGCTCTCAAGGGACAGGGGTCTATGGCTACACCTTC,CASSSQGTGVYGYTF,TRBJ1-2,TRBD1,-,TRBV7-3
TGTGCCAGTAGTATAGACCCCGGGACAGTCGAGCAGTACTTC,CASSIDPGTVEQYF,TRBJ2-7,TRBD1,-,TRBV19
TGTGCCAGCTCACCACCTTCAGGGGATACGCAGTATTTT,CASSPPSGDTQYF,TRBJ2-3,-,-,TRBV18
TGTGCCAGCACCAGACGGAGGGTTGGGGAAAAACTGTTTTTT,CASTRRRVGEKLFF,TRBJ1-4,-,-,TRBV2
TGCAGTGCTAAGGGGACTAGCGGGTTCTTC,CSAKGTSGFF,TRBJ2-1,TRBD2,-,TRBV20-1
TGTGCCAGCAGTCTCCTGAGTAGCAATCAGCCCCAGCATTTT,CASSLLSSNQPQHF,TRBJ1-5,-,-,TRBV2
TGTGCCAGCAGCAACGCCCAGGGGAACCACTATGGCTACACCTTC,CASSNAQGNHYGYTF,TRBJ1-2,-,once,TRBV21-1
TGTGCCACCAAGACCGGGGACACTAACACCGGGGAGCTGTTTTTT,CATKTGDTNTGELFF,TRBJ2-2,-,-,TRBV24-1
TGTGCCAGCTCACCTAGGATCCAACGTGGGGGAGGGCTTCGGCGGGACAAATCCTACGAGCAGTACTTC,CASSPRIQRGGGLRRDKSYEQYF,TRBJ2-7,-,-,TRBV18
TGTGCCAGCAGCTTACAGGGGGTAGGCAATGAGCAGTTCTTC,CASSLQGVGNEQFF,TRBJ2-1,TRBD1,-,TRBV11-2
TGTGCCAGTAGTATAGAGCGCAGGGGGCGCGACGGGTGGCCCCCGCCTGAAAAACTGTTTTTT,CASSIERRGRDGWPPPEKLFF,TRBJ1-4,TRBD1,-,TRBV19
TGTGCCAGCTCACCTCGACTGGGAGGTGAGGAGACCCAGTACTTC,CASSPRLGGEETQYF,TRBJ2-5,-,-,TRBV18
TGTGCCAGCAGCGGGGGACAGGGTGCCTACGAGCAGTACTTC,CASSGGQGAYEQYF,TRBJ2-7,-,-,TRBV18
TGTGCCAGCAGCTTGGGACTAGCGGAGCAGTTCTTC,CASSLGLAEQFF,TRBJ2-1,TRBD2,-,TRBV7-9
TGTGCCAGCAGCCCGTTGGTGGGACAGGGGTATTATGGCTACACCTTC,CASSPLVGQGYYGYTF,TRBJ1-2,TRBD1,-,TRBV14
TGTGCCAGTAGTAGGAGACAGTCTAACTATGGCTACACCTTC,CASSRRQSNYGYTF,TRBJ1-2,-,-,TRBV19
TGTGCCAGCAGTTATGCAGGCGCAAGGGGTTACGAGCAGTACTTC,CASSYAGARGYEQYF,TRBJ2-7,-,-,TRBV6-5
TGTGCCAGCAGTCACGTTCAGAAAAACATTCAGTACTTC,CASSHVQKNIQYF,TRBJ2-4,-,-,TRBV6-2/TRBV6-3
TGTGCCAGTAGTATAGATCCGGGCAGGGGGCAATATGGCTACACCTTC,CASSIDPGRGQYGYTF,TRBJ1-2,TRBD1,-,TRBV19
TGTGCCAGCAGTCCTCGACTAGCGGGAGTGAAAGAGCAGTACTTC,CASSPRLAGVKEQYF,TRBJ2-7,TRBD2,few,TRBV28